This TCR beta chain came from a study of cytomegalovirus exposure and HLA in healthy donors. Study context: A previous analysis identified 117 million unique TCR beta sequences derived from around 200 million T cells.

Germline V lookup: CDR1 SEHNR, CDR2 FQNEAQ (reference sequence). The CDR3 runs to 14 residues. V lost 4 bases and J lost 7; bases outside the gene matches: 5. General study findings and limits: A previous analysis found most TCR beta V segments productive roughly 87% or roughly 30% of the time.

As regards this clone: Its cognate antigen is unknown.

With 60 Vbeta and 13 Jbeta primers, the PCR was carried out. Method: immunoSEQ multiplex PCR; TCRdb's copy keeps in-frame clones and lacks some. The sample holds roughly 190,000 clones; 75% to 85% are singletons and the top ten take around 1.6%. This TCR derives from a girl aged 10 to 17 in good health and CMV-seropositive. This sequence joins TRBV7-9 and TRBJ1-5, with TRBD1 matching 9 bases. Sequences were obtained from PBMCs. CDR3 amino acids: CASSSPDRGQPQHF. The CDR3 bases are TGTGCCAGCAGCTCGCCGGACAGGGGACAGCCCCAGCATTTT.